A single sample is the source of the 18 T cell receptor beta chains below, sequenced in a study of T cells in Graves' hyperthyroidism and ophthalmopathy. Amplified regions were TCR beta CDR3 sequences from RNA transcripts. First-round RT-PCR targeting the TCR CDR3 was performed with the HTBI primer set. From the multiplex PCR reads, TCRdb called clonotypes with MiXCR, one entry per CDR3 protein. The table shows around 600,000 distinct CDR3 sequences, with more than 15% occurring only once. The sequenced sample was blood. These receptors were taken from a woman aged 40-49 years with Graves' ophthalmopathy.

This clonotype was found many times. V and J are TRBV5-1 and TRBJ1-1; D unclear. Between the trimmed V and J ends, which lost 5 bases and 1 base, there was a span of 9 bases. The CDR3 covers 13 residues. Germline lookup yields CDR1 SGHRS and CDR2 YFSETQ. The CDR3 region is CASSNWGNTEAFF. DNA for the CDR3: TGCGCCAGCAGTAATTGGGGGAACACTGAAGCTTTCTTT.

Turning to this clonotype: It may be a read error: a sequence one base away is much more abundant. Here the CDR3 omits its conserved ending phenylalanine or tryptophan, so a read error is the likely source. The chain has TRBV7-3 and TRBJ1-1, with 8 bases fitting TRBD1. This CDR3 contains 14 residues. Unmatched junction bases numbered 4, after V lost 6 bases and J lost 1 base. In germline, CDR1 is SGHTA, CDR2 FQGTGA. The CDR3, as DNA: TGTGCCAGCAGTGTGGGACAGGCGAACACTGAAGCTTTCATT. Translation gives CASSVGQANTEAFI.

This clonotype was observed a few times. V usage is TRBV7-2 and J usage is TRBJ1-6; 7 nucleotides align to TRBD1. This CDR3 is built from 15 residues. The junction had 6 bases not matched to a gene; V was cut back by 4 bases and J by 6 bases. Germline V CDR1 and CDR2: SGHTA, FQGNSA. CDR3 nucleotide sequence: TGTGCCAGCAGCTGGAAGACAGGGCCTAATTCACCCCTCCACTTT. Translated, it gives CASSWKTGPNSPLHF.

As DNA, the CDR3 is TGTGCCAGCAGCGTCAGGGGGGACACCGGGGAGCTGTTTTTT. This translates into CASSVRGDTGELFF. V is TRBV7-8 and J is TRBJ2-2; a weak D match, TRBD1 (7 bases). The CDR3 covers 14 residues. Germline V gene lookup returns CDR1 SGHVS and CDR2 FQNEAQ. The ends were cut back, 5 bases at V and 3 bases at J, with 10 bases in the middle.

This clonotype was seen a handful of times. The chain links TRBV25-1 to TRBJ1-5; D uncertain. The V gene's germline CDR1 is MGHDK and CDR2 SYGVNS. Trimming left V 10 bases short and J 0 bases short, with 19 bases between. This CDR3 spans 16 amino acids. CDR3 in amino acids: CAIPDPPPDSNQPQHF. The CDR3 region has the DNA TGTGCCATTCCGGATCCACCTCCCGATAGCAATCAGCCCCAGCATTTT.

There are many counts of this clonotype. The chain uses TRBV12-3 or TRBV12-4 and TRBJ2-1; TRBD1 matches at 9 bases. The V segment lost 7 bases and the J segment 0 bases; nucleotides outside the gene matches: 4. The CDR3 consists of 15 residues. The CDR3 sequence is CASTLDRGSYNEQFF. In DNA form, the CDR3 reads TGTGCCAGCACCCTGGACAGGGGCTCCTACAATGAGCAGTTCTTC.

This chain connects TRBV20-1 to TRBJ2-5; 8 bases agree with TRBD2. The germline V gene has CDR1 DFQATT and CDR2 SNEGSKA (reference sequence). Trimming at V came to 3 bases and at J to 2 bases, leaving 2 bases not matched to a gene. The CDR3 length is 13 residues. In nucleotides, the CDR3 is TGCAGTGCTAGGGGGACTAGACAAGAGACCCAGTACTTC. The encoded protein is CSARGTRQETQYF.

This chain links TRBV4-1 with TRBJ2-1, with D possibly TRBD2 on 5 matching bases. From germline, CDR1 is MGHRA and CDR2 YSYEKL. Trimming took 2 bases from V and 2 from J, leaving 16 bases between them. This CDR3 contains 17 residues. In nucleotides, the CDR3 is TGCGCCAGCAGCCAACACCCTCGGGATCCGGCCTACAATGAGCAGTTCTTC. Its protein product is CASSQHPRDPAYNEQFF.

This clonotype has a count of ten or more. The rearrangement joins TRBV20-1 to TRBJ2-3, with D hard to call. Trimming left V 0 bases short and J 8 bases short, with 18 bases between. From germline, CDR1 is DFQATT and CDR2 SNEGSKA (reference sequence). The CDR3 totals 15 residues. The CDR3 DNA reads TGCAGTGCTAGAGATCGGTCCCTTTACGAGGCTACGCAGTATTTT. Translating gives CSARDRSLYEATQYF.

In its sample, this clonotype was seen a few times. The chain uses TRBV5-8 and TRBJ1-2; the match to TRBD1 covers 10 bases. The CDR3 has 14 residues. Germline CDR1 SGHTS, CDR2 YDEGEE. Trimming at V came to 5 bases and at J to 4 bases, leaving 5 bases not matched to a gene. The CDR3 nucleotides are TGTGCCAGCAGACTTTGGACAGGGGGCTATGGCTACACCTTC. Translated: CASRLWTGGYGYTF. Full variable domain (remainder filled in from reference TRBV5-8 and TRBJ1-2): EAGVTQSPTHLIKTRGQQATLRCSPISGHTSVYWYQQALGLGLQFLLWYDEGEERNRGNFPPRFSGRQFPNYSSELNVNALELEDSALYLCASRLWTGGYGYTFGSGTRLTVV.

The chain employs TRBV7-9 and TRBJ2-1; D may be TRBD1 or TRBD2 (5 bases each). The CDR3 has 14 amino acids. The V and J ends lost 5 bases and 8 bases respectively, with 16 bases between them. Per germline, CDR1 SEHNR and CDR2 FQNEAQ (reference sequence). CDR3 amino acids: CASSTGTHGDEQFF. In DNA form, the CDR3 reads TGTGCCAGCAGCACCGGGACCCACGGGGATGAGCAGTTCTTC.

In this sample, this clonotype turned up many times. CDR3 protein: CASSDEARDTQYF. CDR3 nucleotides: TGTGCCAGCAGTGACGAGGCGAGAGATACGCAGTATTTT. This sequence joins TRBV6-1 and TRBJ2-3; no firm D call. The length of the CDR3 is 13 residues. Per germline, CDR1 MNHNS and CDR2 SASEGT. The V end lost 3 bases, the J end lost 5 bases, and 9 bases lay between the germline ends.

This clonotype has only a few counts. V usage is TRBV20-1 and J usage is TRBJ1-1; 7 bases are shared with TRBD1. The trim removed 6 bases at V and 11 bases at J, leaving 18 bases unmatched. This CDR3 comprises 14 residues. Germline assignment: CDR1 DFQATT and CDR2 SNEGSKA (reference sequence). The CDR3 nucleotides read TGCAGTGCCCGAATTAGACAGGGCGCATTTGGGGCTTTCTTT. As protein: CSARIRQGAFGAFF.

A few counts support this clonotype. The chain employs TRBV28 and TRBJ1-6; a weak D match, TRBD1 (5 bases). The germline gives CDR1 MDHEN, CDR2 SYDVKM. V was clipped by 6 bases and J by 7 bases, with 13 bases between them. This CDR3 has 14 amino acids. The CDR3 here is CASSFTGTNSPLHF. The DNA of the CDR3 is TGTGCCAGCAGCTTCACAGGAACCAATTCACCCCTCCACTTT.

This clonotype occurred a few times. A much bigger clone sits one base away, suggesting this may be a read error. The V call is TRBV10-2, the J call TRBJ1-1; D is possibly TRBD1 (5 bases). Deletions cut 6 bases from V and 1 base from J, with 9 bases between. The CDR3 consists of 13 residues. Germline V CDR1 and CDR2: WSHSY, SAAADI. The CDR3 loop reads CASRVQENTEAFF. The CDR3, as DNA: TGCGCCAGCAGAGTACAGGAGAACACTGAAGCTTTCTTT.

This clonotype was counted at least ten times. CDR3: CSAPRTGTEAFF. The CDR3 DNA is TGCAGTGCTCCTCGGACAGGAACTGAAGCTTTCTTT. This chain connects TRBV20-1 to TRBJ1-1; 7 bases map to TRBD1. Germline V gene sequence: CDR1 DFQATT, CDR2 SNEGSKA (reference sequence). V was pared by 5 bases and J by 5 bases, with 5 bases of the junction left unmatched. The CDR3 length is 12 residues.

At least ten counts were recorded for this clonotype. The chain has TRBV4-1 and TRBJ2-5; 12 nucleotides match TRBD2. The ends lost 5 bases at V and 5 bases at J; junction bases unmatched: 6. Germline CDR1 reads MGHRA; CDR2 reads YSYEKL. The CDR3 spans 15 residues. CDR3 DNA: TGCGCCAGCAGCTGGACTGGACTAGCGGGGGAGACCCAGTACTTC. Its protein product is CASSWTGLAGETQYF.

The chain has TRBV7-3 and TRBJ1-5; D gene uncertain. Germline assignment: CDR1 SGHTA and CDR2 FQGTGA. The length of the CDR3 is 12 residues. Trimming removed 5 bases from V and 5 bases from J, with 7 bases in between. The CDR3 loop reads CASSRQDQPQHF. The DNA for the CDR3 is TGTGCCAGCAGCCGTCAGGATCAGCCCCAGCATTTT.